This T cell receptor (beta chain) was observed in a study of T cell responses to AZD1222 COVID-19 vaccine. The method was immunoSEQ multiplex PCR; TCRdb's version includes in-frame clones alone and lacks a portion of them. The data contain roughly 100,000 clones, roughly 88% of them seen just once; the ten biggest clones take up 7% to 9%. The sequence was collected from an adult who received the AZD1222 COVID-19 vaccine. This material consisted of peripheral blood, taken 28 days after the second AZD1222 dose.

In nucleotides, the CDR3 is TGTGCCAGCAGCAGTGGACATTCTAGCAATCAGCCCCAGCATTTT. Protein: CASSSGHSSNQPQHF. The chain employs TRBV7-2 and TRBJ1-5; possible D gene TRBD1, 5 bases. CDR3 length equals 15 residues. The ends were cut back, 5 bases at V and 0 bases at J, with 11 bases in the middle. CDR1 and CDR2 from the germline V gene are SGHTA and FQGNSA.